Described below is a single T cell receptor (beta chain) sequence and its context. Its antigen is undetermined. CDR1 and CDR2 from the germline V gene are MNHNS and SASEGT. This CDR3 is built from 16 residues. V lost 0 bases and J lost 4; bases outside the gene matches: 5. This specimen comes from a study of OX40 agonist ivuxolimab in advanced cancers. Whole-study context: An agonistic human IgG2 monoclonal antibody against OX40 (CD134) was given. Administration of intravenous ivuxolimab to patients occurred every 2 weeks at 0.01 to 10 mg/kg. Findings of the study overall: Clonal expansion was seen in CD4+ and CD8+ blood T cells by week 6 at 0.1 to 3.0 mg/kg.

The protocol was immunoSEQ multiplex PCR, while the TCRdb copy is restricted to in-frame clones and leaves out a portion. Of fewer than 80,000 clones in the sample, 85% were seen once. Sequenced material: CD4+ or CD8+ T cells sorted from blood, taken in a trial of the OX40 agonist ivuxolimab. This TCR was recovered from an adult with an advanced solid tumor such as melanoma, head and neck, liver or kidney cancer. This chain uses TRBV6-1 with TRBJ1-4; 7 bases match TRBD1. In DNA form, the CDR3 reads TGTGCCAGCAGTGAAGCGATGACAGGGCTTAATGAAAAACTGTTTTTT. It is translated as CASSEAMTGLNEKLFF.